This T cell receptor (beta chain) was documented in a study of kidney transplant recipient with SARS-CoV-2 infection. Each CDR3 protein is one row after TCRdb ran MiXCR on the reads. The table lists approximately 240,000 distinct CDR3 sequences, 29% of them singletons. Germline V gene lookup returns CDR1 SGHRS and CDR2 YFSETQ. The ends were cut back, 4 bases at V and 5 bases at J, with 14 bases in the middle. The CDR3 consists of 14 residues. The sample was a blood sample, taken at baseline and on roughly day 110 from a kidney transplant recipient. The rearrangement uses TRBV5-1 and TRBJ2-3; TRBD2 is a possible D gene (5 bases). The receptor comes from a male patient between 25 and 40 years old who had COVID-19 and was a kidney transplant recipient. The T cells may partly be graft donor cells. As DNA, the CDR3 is TGCGCCAGCAGCCCAACTACCGCGGGAGATACGCAGTATTTT. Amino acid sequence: CASSPTTAGDTQYF. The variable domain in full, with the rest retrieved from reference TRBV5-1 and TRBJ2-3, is KAGVTQTPRYLIKTRGQQVTLSCSPISGHRSVSWYQQTPGQGLQFLFEYFSETQRNKGNFPGRFSGRQFSNSRSEMNVSTLELGDSALYLCASSPTTAGDTQYFGPGTRLTVL.